These 30 T cell receptor beta chains were sequenced from one sample in a study of blood T cell repertoires in COVID-19. Clones were read by immunoSEQ multiplex PCR, and TCRdb kept only the in-frame ones, dropping some. The data show over 70,000 clones, with around 90% seen just once and roughly 7% held by the top ten. Sequencing input: peripheral blood. The source is a man between 18 and 35 years old with COVID-19, enrolled during active disease.

This chain links TRBV10-2 with TRBJ1-5; unclear D gene. Between the trimmed V and J ends, which lost 0 bases and 8 bases, there was a span of 11 bases. CDR1 and CDR2 (germline): WSHSY, SAAADI. This CDR3 is built from 14 residues. This chain's CDR3 is CASSESTPGEPQHF. In nucleotides, the CDR3 is TGCGCCAGCAGTGAGTCTACACCCGGGGAGCCCCAGCATTTT.

This clone has only one observation. J is TRBJ2-5 and V is TRBV11-2, with a tentative D call TRBD2 (6 bases). Germline CDR1 reads SGHAT; CDR2 reads FQNNGV. Trimming left V 5 bases short and J 4 bases short, with 20 bases between. The CDR3 consists of 16 residues. The CDR3 nucleotides are TGTGCCAGCAGCCCCCTTGGTGGCCGGGAGAGAGAGACCCAGTACTTC. Its translation: CASSPLGGRERETQYF.

Concerning this clone itself: Other DNA sequences in the same sample also yield this CDR3. The genes are TRBV27 and TRBJ2-2, with a possible D match to TRBD1 (6 bases). CDR1 MNHEY and CDR2 SMNVEV come from the germline V gene (reference sequence). V gave up 5 bases and J gave up 1 base, with 8 bases separating them. The CDR3 contains 14 residues. The CDR3 bases are TGTGCCAGCAGTCTGGGACAGAACACCGGGGAGCTGTTTTTT. The encoded protein is CASSLGQNTGELFF.

The rearrangement uses TRBV28 and TRBJ1-1; the D gene is possibly TRBD1 (6 bases). CDR3 length: 13 amino acids. Germline CDR1 reads MDHEN; CDR2 reads SYDVKM. V lost 8 bases and J 3 bases, leaving 13 bases between the germline ends. In DNA form, the CDR3 reads TGTGCCAGCGGTGATACAGGGTACACTGAAGCTTTCTTT. Its translation: CASGDTGYTEAFF.

This chain joins TRBV5-6 and TRBJ2-1, with 12 bases fitting TRBD2. Germline lookup yields CDR1 SGHDT and CDR2 YYEEEE. The junction had 5 bases not matched to a gene; V was cut back by 0 bases and J by 7 bases. This CDR3 is 16 amino acids long. The CDR3 sequence is CASSLELAGGRNEQFF. The CDR3 bases are TGTGCCAGCAGCTTGGAGCTAGCGGGAGGGCGGAATGAGCAGTTCTTC.

The genes are TRBV6-1 and TRBJ1-2; D is perhaps TRBD1 (5 bases). Per the germline V gene, CDR1 is MNHNS and CDR2 is SASEGT. The length of the CDR3 is 14 residues. Trimming shortened V by 6 bases and J by 8 bases, and 19 bases separated the two germline ends. The CDR3 is CASRTPGGDPGYTF. CDR3 in DNA: TGTGCCAGCAGAACCCCGGGGGGGGATCCGGGCTACACCTTC.

The rearrangement uses TRBV23-1 and TRBJ2-7; 7 nucleotides align to TRBD1. TRBV23-1 carries the ORF label, with uncertain function. With V trimmed by 0 bases and J by 3 bases, 11 bases remained unmatched. The CDR3 runs 17 residues. The CDR3 loop is CASSQSNARGPFYEQYF. DNA for the CDR3: TGCGCCAGCAGTCAATCGAACGCGAGGGGGCCCTTCTACGAGCAGTACTTC.

This clone was seen only once. The rearrangement joins TRBV7-9 to TRBJ1-4, with 7 bases fitting TRBD1. This CDR3 has 14 amino acids. The V segment lost 4 bases and the J segment 8 bases; nucleotides outside the gene matches: 7. Germline V gives CDR1 SEHNR, CDR2 FQNEAQ (reference sequence). The CDR3 reads CASSSTGNREKLFF. In nucleotides, the CDR3 is TGTGCCAGCAGCTCGACAGGGAATAGGGAAAAACTGTTTTTT.

The chain couples TRBV2 to TRBJ1-6; tentative D call: TRBD1 (6 bases). The CDR3 has 14 residues. The germline gives CDR1 SNHLY, CDR2 FYNNEI. Trimming shortened V by 6 bases and J by 7 bases, and 13 bases separated the two germline ends. In nucleotides, the CDR3 is TGTGCCAGCAGCGCCGGACAGAAGAATTCACCCCTCCACTTT. Translated, it gives CASSAGQKNSPLHF.

Concerning this clone itself: The germline gene is not matched at one end of the junction; a read error may be the cause. The chain combines TRBV7-9 with TRBJ2-1, with D possibly being TRBD2 (5 bases). Germline V lookup: CDR1 SEHNR, CDR2 FQNEAQ (reference sequence). This CDR3 has 15 residues. Here the CDR3 DNA reads TGTGCCAGCAGCTCAGGAGGACTTTCCTCCAATGAGCAGTTCTTC. It is translated as CASSSGGLSSNEQFF.

On this clone: Germline and junction disagree at one end, which may indicate a read error. V is TRBV7-7 and J is TRBJ2-7, with D possibly TRBD1 on 7 matching bases. This CDR3 spans 14 amino acids. From germline, CDR1 is SSHAT and CDR2 FNYEAQ (reference sequence). CDR3 sequence: CASSPIDREDEQYF. DNA of the CDR3: TGTGCTAGCAGCCCGATCGACAGGGAGGACGAGCAGTACTTC.

The genes are TRBV19 and TRBJ2-2, with 10 positions matching TRBD2. After removal of 5 bases from V and 4 bases from J, the junction contained 7 bases not matched to a gene. The length of the CDR3 is 16 residues. Germline V gives CDR1 LNHDA, CDR2 SQIVND (reference sequence). CDR3 in DNA: TGTGCCAGTAGTCAACTAGCGGGAAGGGGCACCGGGGAGCTGTTTTTT. Translated, it gives CASSQLAGRGTGELFF.

The rearrangement joins TRBV19 to TRBJ1-2, with no clear D. This CDR3 has 15 residues. Looked up from germline, CDR1 is LNHDA and CDR2 is SQIVND (reference sequence). Trimming stripped 1 base from V and 6 bases from J, with 15 bases between. The CDR3 protein is CASSIVDGGGHGYTF. The CDR3 nucleotides read TGTGCCAGTAGTATAGTGGACGGCGGCGGGCATGGCTACACCTTC.

The chain uses TRBV6-5 and TRBJ1-5, with 7 bases that match TRBD1. Germline CDR1 MNHEY, CDR2 SVGAGI. The CDR3 is made up of 14 amino acids. V lost 5 bases to trimming and J lost 3 bases; unmatched junction nucleotides: 4. For the CDR3, the DNA is TGTGCCAGCAGTATAACAGGGGACAATCAGCCCCAGCATTTT. Its translation: CASSITGDNQPQHF.

V and J are TRBV19 and TRBJ2-5, with TRBD1 as a possible D gene (6 bases). Trimming stripped 3 bases from V and 4 bases from J, with 12 bases between. CDR3 length: 14 amino acids. The germline gives CDR1 LNHDA, CDR2 SQIVND (reference sequence). Here the CDR3 reads CASSIETGRETQYF. The DNA for the CDR3 is TGTGCCAGTAGTATTGAAACAGGGAGAGAGACCCAGTACTTC.

This clone appeared a few times. The CDR3 DNA reads as TGTGCCTGGGGAGACAGGGGCGTAAGCCATCAGCCCCAGCATTTT. This gives the protein CAWGDRGVSHQPQHF. The chain is built from TRBV30 and TRBJ1-5, with 8 nucleotides matching TRBD1. Germline loops: CDR1 GTSNPN, CDR2 SVGIG (reference sequence). The length of the CDR3 is 15 residues. Germline trimming cut 5 bases from V and 5 bases from J; bases unmatched to any gene: 11.

This sequence joins TRBV7-6 and TRBJ2-7; 8 bases are shared with TRBD1. The CDR3 covers 13 residues. Germline V gives CDR1 SGHVS, CDR2 FNYEAQ. V dropped 5 bases and J dropped 4; count of bases not matched to a gene: 4. CDR3: CASSPGQGYEQYF. DNA of the CDR3: TGTGCCAGCAGCCCCGGACAGGGTTACGAGCAGTACTTC.

V usage is TRBV6-4 and J usage is TRBJ2-2; D gene unclear. V was clipped by 4 bases and J by 1 base, with 4 bases between them. Germline CDR1 reads MRHNA; CDR2 reads SNTAGT. The CDR3 runs 13 residues. CDR3 nucleotide sequence: TGTGCCAGCAGTGTCGGGAACACCGGGGAGCTGTTTTTT. Translation gives CASSVGNTGELFF.

The V and J genes are TRBV28 and TRBJ2-1, with a weak D call TRBD2 (6 bases). Germline V CDR1 and CDR2: MDHEN, SYDVKM. The CDR3 covers 19 residues. V lost 7 bases to trimming and J lost 5 bases, with 30 bases between them. This CDR3 is CASTLTEEGADYGNNEQFF. CDR3 in DNA: TGTGCCAGCACCCTCACGGAGGAGGGAGCGGATTACGGGAACAATGAGCAGTTCTTC.

V is TRBV6-5 and J is TRBJ2-7; no firm D call. The CDR3 sequence is 11 residues long. The V end was cut by 0 bases, the J end by 7 bases, with 4 bases between. CDR1 is MNHEY, CDR2 SVGAGI, per germline. The CDR3 coding sequence is TGTGCCAGCAGTTACTCCAGTGAGCAGTACTTC. This encodes CASSYSSEQYF.

This clone was counted a single time. V is TRBV27 and J is TRBJ2-7; TRBD2 aligns across 7 bases. Germline V gene lookup returns CDR1 MNHEY and CDR2 SMNVEV (reference sequence). This CDR3 is 13 amino acids long. V trimming: 5 bases; J trimming: 3 bases; junction bases outside the gene matches: 4. The CDR3 nucleotides read TGTGCCAGCAGTCTCAGGGAGGGCTACGAGCAGTACTTC. It translates to CASSLREGYEQYF.

J is TRBJ2-7 and V is TRBV18; the D is unclear. The CDR3 totals 12 residues. Trimming cost V 2 bases and J 3 bases, with 5 bases left between them. CDR1 is KGHSH and CDR2 is LQKENI in the germline V gene. CDR3 region: CASSPINYEQYF. The DNA of the CDR3 is TGTGCCAGCTCACCAATCAACTACGAGCAGTACTTC. Supplemented by reference TRBV18 and TRBJ2-7, the full variable domain reads NAGVMQNPRHLVRRRGQEARLRCSPMKGHSHVYWYRQLPEEGLKFMVYLQKENIIDESGMPKERFSAEFPKEGPSILRIQQVVRGDSAAYFCASSPINYEQYFGPGTRLTVT.

The chain employs TRBV9 and TRBJ2-7; 7 bases are shared with TRBD2. With V trimmed by 6 bases and J by 5 bases, 14 bases remained unmatched. CDR1 is SGDLS and CDR2 is YYNGEE in the germline V gene. The CDR3 runs to 15 residues. CDR3: CASTRSGRERDEQYF. The CDR3 nucleotides are TGTGCCAGCACCCGAAGCGGGCGGGAGCGCGACGAGCAGTACTTC.

The V gene is TRBV19, the J gene TRBJ2-7; possibly TRBD1 for D (5 bases). Germline V CDR1 and CDR2: LNHDA, SQIVND (reference sequence). Deletions cut 5 bases from V and 2 bases from J, with 13 bases between. The CDR3 is 14 residues long. Here the CDR3 reads CASSPRVLAYEQYF. The CDR3 DNA reads as TGTGCCAGTAGTCCCAGGGTTTTAGCCTACGAGCAGTACTTC.

The gene calls are TRBV9 and TRBJ1-1, with D hard to call. This CDR3 has 15 residues. Germline CDR1 reads SGDLS; CDR2 reads YYNGEE. Trimming took off 3 bases at V and 0 bases at J, with 12 bases between the two ends. CDR3 sequence: CASSALDFLNTEAFF. The CDR3, as DNA: TGTGCCAGCAGCGCTCTGGACTTCCTGAACACTGAAGCTTTCTTT.

The rearrangement uses TRBV5-4 and TRBJ1-1; TRBD1 is a possible D gene (5 bases). Germline V gene lookup returns CDR1 SGHNT and CDR2 YYREEE (reference sequence). The CDR3 is 13 amino acids. Trimming pared 1 base from V and 5 bases from J, leaving 9 bases between. CDR3 sequence reads: CASSLQGRTEAFF. CDR3 DNA: TGTGCCAGCAGCTTGCAGGGAAGGACTGAAGCTTTCTTT.

This sequence joins TRBV6-5 and TRBJ2-7, with D maybe TRBD2 (6 bases). Germline V lookup: CDR1 MNHEY, CDR2 SVGAGI. There are 15 residues in the CDR3. V dropped 2 bases and J dropped 0 bases, with 11 bases sitting between them. The DNA of the CDR3 is TGTGCCAGCAGTTACACGGCGGGAAGCTCCTACGAGCAGTACTTC. Its translation is CASSYTAGSSYEQYF.

DNA of the CDR3: TGCAGTGCACGGGACAGCTATGGCTACACCTTC. It translates to CSARDSYGYTF. The chain uses TRBV20-1 and TRBJ1-2; 7 bases line up with TRBD1. With V trimmed by 6 bases and J by 4 bases, 2 bases remained unmatched. This CDR3 contains 11 residues. The germline CDR1 and CDR2 sequences are DFQATT and SNEGSKA (reference sequence).

The gene calls are TRBV4-3 and TRBJ2-5; 7 positions agree with TRBD2. In germline, CDR1 is LGHNA, CDR2 YSLEER. Trimming cost V 0 bases and J 4 bases; bases outside gene matches: 8. The CDR3 sequence is 16 residues long. CDR3 amino acids: CASSQDLGGLGETQYF. The DNA of the CDR3 is TGCGCCAGCAGCCAAGATCTCGGGGGGTTGGGAGAGACCCAGTACTTC.

The chain uses TRBV6-2 or TRBV6-3 and TRBJ2-7; a weak D match, TRBD2 (6 bases). Germline assignment: CDR1 MNHEY and CDR2 SVGEGT. The CDR3 contains 15 residues. V gave up 5 bases and J gave up 0 bases, with 14 bases separating them. The CDR3 protein is CASSPRFGGSYEQYF. The CDR3 nucleotides are TGTGCCAGCAGTCCCCGCTTCGGGGGCTCCTACGAGCAGTACTTC.